A selection of T cell receptor beta chains follows, all from one sample in a study of response to subunit inactivated influenza vaccine. MiXCR was run by TCRdb on the RT-PCR reads, yielding one entry per CDR3 protein. The sample yields about 580,000 distinct CDR3 sequences, 11% to 15% seen once. Sequenced material: PBMCs from blood, taken 11 to 12 days after vaccination. These receptors originate from a man aged 50 to 59 who received an inactivated influenza vaccine. CDR3s include the opening cysteine and the closing phenylalanine or tryptophan. D genes are given only for firm matches. A row's size may be missing; if present it is once, few, many or a size class.

size: few; J: TRBJ2-7; D: TRBD1; V: TRBV30; CDR3: CAWSVLGTGVSEQYF; DNA: TGTGCCTGGAGTGTCCTGGGGACAGGGGTAAGCGAGCAGTACTTC
size: .; J: TRBJ2-1; D: TRBD1; V: TRBV3-1; CDR3: CASSYRQGYNEQFF; DNA: TGTGCCAGCAGCTACAGACAGGGTTACAATGAGCAGTTCTTC
size: many; J: TRBJ2-5; D: TRBD2; V: TRBV12-3/TRBV12-4; CDR3: CASSLHAGEETQYF; DNA: TGTGCCAGCAGTTTACACGCGGGAGAAGAGACCCAGTACTTC
size: few; J: TRBJ2-1; D: .; V: TRBV7-2; CDR3: CASRLVGNEQFF; DNA: TGTGCCAGCAGGCTAGTAGGAAATGAGCAGTTCTTC
size: .; J: TRBJ1-4; D: .; V: TRBV12-3/TRBV12-4; CDR3: CASSLSGNEKLFF; DNA: TGTGCCAGCAGTTTAAGTGGTAATGAAAAACTGTTTTTT
size: many; J: TRBJ1-2; D: .; V: TRBV7-2; CDR3: CASSLGALYGYTF; DNA: TGTGCCAGCAGCTTAGGGGCCCTCTATGGCTACACCTTC
size: many; J: TRBJ2-1; D: .; V: TRBV5-1; CDR3: CASSLASGGTYNEQFF; DNA: TGTGCCAGCAGTTTAGCCTCCGGGGGTACCTACAATGAGCAGTTCTTC
size: .; J: TRBJ2-1; D: TRBD2; V: TRBV11-2; CDR3: CASSLGLAGEIYYNEQFF; DNA: TGTGCCAGCAGCTTAGGTCTAGCGGGGGAGATTTACTACAATGAGCAGTTCTTC
size: .; J: TRBJ2-7; D: TRBD2; V: TRBV20-1; CDR3: CSARTPQGLHYEQYF; DNA: TGCAGTGCTCGCACCCCCCAGGGACTACACTACGAGCAGTACTTC
size: .; J: TRBJ2-3; D: .; V: TRBV27; CDR3: CASSPNWGDTQYF; DNA: TGTGCCAGCAGTCCGAACTGGGGGGATACGCAGTATTTT
size: .; J: TRBJ1-1; D: .; V: TRBV15; CDR3: CATTGTLNTEAFF; DNA: TGTGCCACGACCGGGACACTGAACACTGAAGCTTTCTTT
size: many; J: TRBJ1-2; D: TRBD1; V: TRBV18; CDR3: CASSPGQGGGYTF; DNA: TGTGCCAGCTCACCGGGACAGGGCGGTGGCTACACCTTC
size: few; J: TRBJ2-5; D: TRBD1; V: TRBV30; CDR3: CASSLTGGIETQYF; DNA: TGTGCCTCTTCGTTGACAGGGGGGATTGAGACCCAGTACTTC